This T cell receptor (beta chain) was sequenced for a study of glioma-infiltrating T cells after dendritic cell vaccination (dated by TCRdb to 2016 to 2017). As for the study more broadly: A cohort of approximately 15 glioblastoma patients from Phase I and II dendritic cell vaccination trials was included, of whom 9 were newly diagnosed and 6 had recurrent disease. Between the early 2000s and the early 2010s, patients were given autologous tumor lysate-pulsed dendritic cell vaccination. The vaccine was prepared from monocyte-derived dendritic cells that were cultured for approximately seven days with IL-4 and GM-CSF and then pulsed overnight with autologous tumor lysate. Three intradermal dendritic cell vaccine injections were administered to patients at biweekly intervals in the arm below the axilla. Deep sequencing of TCR beta CDR3 regions was used to quantify tumor-infiltrating lymphocyte content and compare tumor and blood repertoires in dendritic cell-vaccinated glioblastoma patients. Survival after dendritic cell vaccination was correlated with TCR sequencing metrics, including TIL content and tumor-blood repertoire overlap. Overall study results and their limits: The cohort was small and heterogeneous, and full blood and tumor sets were available for few patients, with initial-recurrent tumor pairs available for even fewer patients. Longer time to progression and overall survival after dendritic cell vaccination were predicted by higher estimated pretreatment TIL content. No direct relationship between TCR clonality and survival was found, suggesting a diverse polyclonal response may matter. The three-group TCR overlap response model was described as speculative and requiring prospective validation.

The immunoSEQ assay amplified TCRB CDR3 regions from roughly 2 micrograms of genomic DNA, or from all available DNA when less than that amount was available. For multiplex PCR, 60 forward primers for TCR V beta segments and 13 reverse primers for J beta segments were used. Synthetic control templates were spiked into each sample at limiting dilution to estimate reads per starting template. Reads of 87 bp were generated by sequencing on the Illumina HiSeq System. In the paper's pipeline: To remove PCR and sequencing errors, closely related sequences were merged with a nearest neighbor algorithm. TCR overlap was measured as the percentage of unique tumor TCR beta sequences that were also present in the peripheral blood of the same patient. TCRdb took this table from immuneACCESS and kept in-frame rearrangements with V and J called. Such tables lack part of the clones; where checked against another copy, unresolved V genes explain under half of the gap, and the rest is unexplained. V and J calls and clone size are copied from that table; D and trimming were computed from the DNA. The sample contains roughly 83,000 clones, over 75% of them found a single time. Of the sample, approximately 14% is held by the ten largest clones.

CDR3 length: 13 amino acids, cysteine to phenylalanine. Only CDR3 DNA remains: 39 bases, in frame from the first base. The germline V gene (reference sequence) gives CDR1 as SGHKS and CDR2 as YYEKEE. Germline trimming amounts to 2 bases on V and 6 bases on J, with 2 as the count of junction bases outside the gene matches. To be selected, patients needed enough residual fresh-frozen tumor tissue and more than two years of available survival data. Although molecular status otherwise differed among the glioblastoma patients, no patient had an isocitrate dehydrogenase mutation. PBMC were collected before vaccination, two weeks after the third vaccination, and at tumor progression if tumor progression occurred. The Qiagen DNeasy Blood extraction Kit was used to extract genomic DNA. Remarks on this clone: Its antigen is currently not known. It has no much larger one-base neighbor in the sample; base qualities were not kept.

The rearranged segments are TRBV5-5 and TRBJ2-7, and TRBD1 aligns with 10 junction nucleotides. This sequence originates from a human donor with glioblastoma. The sample here was blood, taken before dendritic cell vaccination. The base sequence is TGTGCCAGCAGCTTAGGACAGGGGGGCGAGCAGTACTTC. It is translated as CASSLGQGGEQYF. Beyond the CDR3, the reference TRBV5-5 and TRBJ2-7 genes provide the residues; the full variable domain reads: DAGVTQSPTHLIKTRGQQVTLRCSPISGHKSVSWYQQVLGQGPQFIFQYYEKEERGRGNFPDRFSARQFPNYSSELNVNALLLGDSALYLCASSLGQGGEQYFGPGTRLTVT.